This TCR beta chain derives from a study of neurological immune-mediated disorders. Unsorted libraries were prepared from 2 million PBMCs that had been stored at -80 C. TCRdb reprocessed the 5' RACE reads via MiXCR and lists one record per CDR3 protein. The sample carries 25,000 to 35,000 distinct CDR3 sequences, 12% recorded once. This clonotype has at least ten counts. The CDR3 length is 17 residues. The germline gives CDR1 PRHDT, CDR2 FYEKMQ (reference sequence). Unmatched junction bases numbered 14, after V lost 5 bases and J lost 6 bases. The sequenced sample was PBMCs. The TCR was taken from a woman between 55 and 75 years old in good health. This sequence joins TRBV13 and TRBJ2-2; 8 bases are a match to TRBD2. This CDR3 reads CASSPRPSAGGAGELFF. For the CDR3, the DNA is TGTGCCAGCAGCCCAAGGCCCTCGGCGGGGGGTGCCGGGGAGCTGTTTTTT.